A single sample gave rise to the 6 T cell receptor beta chains below, sequenced in a study of T cell repertoires in cytomegalovirus infection. TCRdb called the reads again in MiXCR, with one record for every CDR3 protein. The sample includes some 270,000 distinct CDR3 sequences, approximately 22% seen only once; the top ten take about 20%. These TCRs are of unknown antigen specificity. This specimen was cultured PBMCs, taken from culture after CMV antigen stimulation. The source of these receptors is a human donor in good health (CMV status not recorded). Some clones in this sample may be carry-over from other donors' samples.

This clonotype was observed at least ten times. The chain employs TRBV7-2 and TRBJ2-5, with 7 positions matching TRBD2. Germline V gene sequence: CDR1 SGHTA, CDR2 FQGNSA. Trimming cost V 2 bases and J 1 base; bases outside gene matches: 4. This CDR3 region has 15 residues. The CDR3 region is CASSLSASGQETQYF. The CDR3, as DNA: TGTGCCAGCAGCTTATCGGCTAGCGGCCAAGAGACCCAGTACTTC.

There are a few counts of this clonotype. The chain couples TRBV28 to TRBJ1-2; 7 bases match TRBD1. Trimming took 6 bases from V and 5 from J; bases not matched to a gene: 3. This CDR3 comprises 12 residues. Germline V gene sequence: CDR1 MDHEN, CDR2 SYDVKM. The CDR3 spells CASRGQKYGYTF. Here the CDR3 DNA reads TGTGCCAGCAGGGGACAGAAATATGGCTACACCTTC.

Many counts were recorded for this clonotype. J is TRBJ2-3 and V is TRBV20-1, with D hard to call. CDR1 and CDR2 from the germline V gene are DFQATT and SNEGSKA (reference sequence). This CDR3 comprises 15 residues. Trimming stripped 0 bases from V and 0 bases from J, with 10 bases between. The CDR3 region is CSARDQRSSTDTQYF. As DNA, the CDR3 is TGCAGTGCTAGAGACCAAAGATCTAGCACAGATACGCAGTATTTT.

The chain joins TRBV14 to TRBJ2-3, with D perhaps matching TRBD1 (5 bases). This CDR3 region has 14 residues. V was pared by 4 bases and J by 6 bases, with 14 bases between. Germline V gives CDR1 SGHDN, CDR2 FVKESK. The CDR3 region is CASSRGLSPDTQYF. In DNA, the CDR3 is TGTGCCAGCAGCCGGGGCCTCTCCCCTGATACGCAGTATTTT.

This clonotype has ten or more counts. The rearrangement joins TRBV7-9 to TRBJ1-2; TRBD1 matches 7 bases. V lost 4 bases, J lost 5 bases, and 10 bases stayed unmatched. The CDR3 has 15 residues. CDR1 and CDR2 (germline): SEHNR, FQNEAQ (reference sequence). Here the CDR3 DNA reads TGTGCCAGCAGCTCCATTCGGGACAGCATATATGGCTACACCTTC. Protein: CASSSIRDSIYGYTF.

There are a few counts of this clonotype. The chain's CDR3 is CASSGLDYEQFF. CDR3 bases: TGTGCCAGCAGTGGACTAGATTACGAGCAGTTCTTC. This chain joins TRBV2 and TRBJ2-1, with a tentative D call TRBD2 (6 bases). CDR1 is SNHLY and CDR2 is FYNNEI in the germline V gene. Between the trimmed V and J ends, which lost 4 bases and 10 bases, there was a span of 11 bases. The CDR3 has 12 amino acids.